This T cell receptor beta chain was sequenced for a study of blood T cell repertoires in COVID-19. Study-level background: Acute and convalescent COVID-19 samples came from the United States, Italy and Spain. In each case, the material was cDNA or gDNA derived from T cells, B-cell-depleted T cells, or PBMCs.

Patients at the Seattle site were enrolled during active infection and followed longitudinally. The V end lost 0 bases, the J end lost 6 bases, and 12 bases lay between the germline ends. Per germline, CDR1 SGHRS and CDR2 YFSETQ. The CDR3 totals 14 residues. Authors' data handling: The authors estimated nucleated cell counts from reference gene primer amplification. Profiled with immunoSEQ multiplex PCR; TCRdb holds only in-frame clones, not every one. Clonal size and the V and J genes are those of that table, whereas D and trimming came from the DNA. Here the sample spans about 360,000 clones, 86% being singletons.

The chain is built from TRBV5-1 and TRBJ2-5, with D maybe TRBD2 (7 bases). The TCR was taken from a woman between 55 and 75 years old with COVID-19, enrolled during active disease. Sample: peripheral blood. CDR3 protein: CASSLEEGGKTQYF. In nucleotides, the CDR3 is TGCGCCAGCAGCTTGGAGGAGGGGGGGAAGACCCAGTACTTC.